This is a list of T cell receptor beta chains from one sample in a study of cytomegalovirus exposure and HLA in healthy donors. TCRdb keeps only in-frame clones here, not all; method: immunoSEQ multiplex PCR. This sample has roughly 110,000 clones; over 75% occur once, and the top ten carry approximately 2.7%. The sample taken for sequencing was PBMCs. The receptors were sampled from a woman younger than 30 in good health and CMV-seronegative. The CDR3 runs from the conserved cysteine through the conserved F or W. A D gene is named only where the DNA matches it firmly. Clone size appears in some rows only: once, few, many, or a class for an expanded clone.

12	TRBV30	.	.	TRBJ2-3	CAWSGAGKTQYF	TGTGCCTGGAGTGGGGCCGGCAAGACGCAGTATTTT
16	TRBV6-5	.	TRBD2	TRBJ2-1	CASSYLLAGGPNEQFF	TGTGCCAGCAGTTACCTTCTAGCGGGAGGGCCGAATGAGCAGTTCTTC
15	TRBV6-5	.	TRBD2	TRBJ2-2	CASRQAGANTGELFF	TGTGCCAGCAGGCAAGCGGGAGCGAACACCGGGGAGCTGTTTTTT
13	TRBV5-4	.	.	TRBJ1-5	CASSLDPNQPQHF	TGTGCCAGCAGCTTGGATCCGAATCAGCCCCAGCATTTT
16	TRBV6-5	.	TRBD1	TRBJ2-7	CASSYGGTGGFGEQYF	TGTGCCAGCAGTTACGGCGGGACAGGGGGCTTTGGGGAGCAGTACTTC
15	TRBV19	.	.	TRBJ1-2	CASSMTPPGLSGYTF	TGTGCCAGTAGTATGACCCCTCCAGGGTTAAGCGGCTACACCTTC
15	TRBV10-3	.	TRBD2	TRBJ2-1	CAISEASGEVHEQFF	TGTGCCATCAGTGAGGCTAGCGGGGAGGTACATGAGCAGTTCTTC
13	TRBV5-4	.	.	TRBJ1-1	CASSRRGPTEAFF	TGTGCCAGCAGCCGCCGCGGGCCCACTGAAGCTTTCTTT
14	TRBV4-1	.	TRBD1	TRBJ1-1	CASSQADRDTEAFF	TGCGCCAGCAGCCAGGCAGACAGGGACACTGAAGCTTTCTTT
16	TRBV28	.	.	TRBJ1-5	CASSFPLGQRNQPQHF	TGTGCCAGCAGTTTCCCCCTAGGACAGCGTAATCAGCCCCAGCATTTT
12	TRBV7-9	.	.	TRBJ1-1	CASKRGGTEAFF	TGTGCCAGTAAAAGGGGAGGCACTGAAGCTTTCTTT
12	TRBV29-1	.	TRBD2	TRBJ2-7	CSVRLADYEQYF	TGCAGCGTCCGACTAGCGGACTACGAGCAGTACTTC
16	TRBV13	.	TRBD2	TRBJ2-1	CASSLASGLIYNEQFF	TGTGCCAGCAGCTTAGCTAGCGGTCTGATCTACAATGAGCAGTTCTTC
18	TRBV15	.	TRBD2	TRBJ2-1	CATSRDLVLAGVRAEQFF	TGTGCCACCAGCAGAGATCTGGTACTAGCGGGAGTACGTGCTGAGCAGTTCTTC
14	TRBV11-2	once	TRBD1	TRBJ1-1	CASTTTGANTEAFF	TGTGCCAGCACCACGACAGGGGCGAACACTGAAGCTTTCTTT
14	TRBV6-1	once	.	TRBJ2-1	CATSLIQGHNEQFF	TGTGCCACCAGCCTCATACAGGGTCACAATGAGCAGTTCTTC
14	TRBV28	.	.	TRBJ1-5	CASSWGGEGQPQHF	TGTGCCAGCAGTTGGGGAGGGGAGGGTCAGCCCCAGCATTTT
15	TRBV27	.	TRBD1	TRBJ1-1	CASSLSGQGRRSAFF	TGTGCCAGCAGTTTATCGGGACAGGGCCGACGATCAGCTTTCTTT
13	TRBV30	.	TRBD1	TRBJ2-1	CAWSKDRDNEQFF	TGTGCCTGGAGTAAGGACAGGGACAATGAGCAGTTCTTC
12	TRBV28	.	TRBD2	TRBJ2-7	CALGGGSHEQYF	TGTGCCCTCGGGGGAGGGTCCCACGAGCAGTACTTC
16	TRBV14	.	.	TRBJ1-1	CASSQDWGRANTEAFF	TGTGCCAGCAGCCAAGATTGGGGCAGGGCGAACACTGAAGCTTTCTTT
14	TRBV7-7	.	TRBD2	TRBJ2-3	CASSLTSGVDTQYF	TGTGCCAGCAGCTTAACTAGCGGGGTAGATACGCAGTATTTT
14	TRBV7-2	once	.	TRBJ1-1	CASSLSRGGTEAFF	TGTGCCAGCAGCTTATCGAGGGGGGGGACTGAAGCTTTCTTT
13	TRBV2	.	.	TRBJ1-4	CASSLQYTEKLFF	TGTGCCAGCAGTCTACAGTATACTGAAAAACTGTTTTTT
15	TRBV28	.	TRBD2	TRBJ2-3	CASSLGGTGTDTQYF	TGTGCCAGCAGTTTGGGAGGGACGGGAACAGATACGCAGTATTTT
15	TRBV7-2	.	.	TRBJ1-6	CASSLVGRGNSPFHF	.
16	TRBV6-1	.	TRBD1	TRBJ1-3	CASSGRDRDTGNTIYF	TGTGCCAGCAGTGGCCGGGACAGGGACACTGGAAACACCATATATTTT
15	TRBV5-6	once	.	TRBJ2-3	CASSLNGGRTDTQYF	TGTGCCAGCAGCTTGAACGGGGGGCGCACAGATACGCAGTATTTT
14	TRBV6-5	.	TRBD1	TRBJ1-2	CASGDSSTNYGYTF	TGTGCCAGCGGGGACAGCTCAACTAACTATGGCTACACCTTC
12	TRBV28	.	.	TRBJ1-4	CASSAGNEKLFF	TGTGCCAGCTCTGCGGGTAATGAAAAACTGTTTTTT
14	TRBV19	.	TRBD1	TRBJ1-1	CASTKDRVNTEAFF	TGTGCCAGTACTAAAGACAGGGTGAACACTGAAGCTTTCTTT
17	TRBV14	.	.	TRBJ2-3	CASSPTTRLRATDTQYF	TGTGCCAGCAGCCCCACAACTAGATTGAGAGCGACAGATACGCAGTATTTT
11	TRBV7-9	.	.	TRBJ2-1	CASSVRNEQFF	TGTGCCAGCAGCGTCCGCAATGAGCAGTTCTTC
15	TRBV2	.	TRBD1	TRBJ1-4	CASSVGQAVNEKLFF	TGTGCCAGCAGTGTGGGACAGGCGGTAAATGAAAAACTGTTTTTT
13	TRBV5-1	few	TRBD1	TRBJ1-1	CASSLQGFGEAFF	TGCGCCAGCAGTTTACAGGGGTTCGGAGAAGCTTTCTTT
13	TRBV5-4	.	.	TRBJ2-2	CASSFWGAGELFF	TGTGCCAGCAGCTTTTGGGGGGCCGGGGAGCTGTTTTTT
17	TRBV27	.	TRBD1	TRBJ2-1	CASSLVRLGGTYNEQFF	TGTGCCAGCAGTTTAGTAAGGCTAGGGGGCACCTACAATGAGCAGTTCTTC
13	TRBV28	.	.	TRBJ2-7	CASSLGRWYEQYF	TGTGCCAGCAGTTTAGGGAGGTGGTACGAGCAGTACTTC
18	TRBV13	once	TRBD2	TRBJ2-1	CASFTKGLAGGSYNEQFF	TGTGCCAGCTTTACGAAGGGACTAGCGGGAGGCTCCTACAATGAGCAGTTCTTC
13	TRBV7-2	.	.	TRBJ2-3	CASSLRGEYTQYF	TGTGCCAGCAGCTTACGCGGAGAGTATACGCAGTATTTT
12	TRBV5-5	.	.	TRBJ1-5	CASSLQNQPQHF	TGTGCCAGCAGCCTACAGAATCAGCCCCAGCATTTT
18	TRBV14	.	TRBD1	TRBJ2-7	CASSPSILSPGQPYEQYF	TGTGCCAGCAGCCCCTCGATCTTGTCTCCGGGACAGCCCTACGAGCAGTACTTC
13	TRBV6-4	.	.	TRBJ1-4	CAIHDSINEKLFF	TGTGCCATCCACGACAGCATTAATGAAAAACTGTTTTTT
17	TRBV6-4	.	.	TRBJ2-1	CASSASQAASSYNEQFF	TGTGCCAGCAGCGCCTCTCAGGCAGCAAGCTCCTACAATGAGCAGTTCTTC
15	TRBV7-2	.	TRBD2	TRBJ2-5	CASSPSLAGGETQYF	TGTGCCAGCAGCCCCTCACTAGCGGGAGGGGAGACCCAGTACTTC
15	TRBV4-1	.	TRBD1	TRBJ2-3	CASSQAKGATDTQYF	TGCGCCAGCAGCCAAGCAAAGGGGGCCACAGATACGCAGTATTTT
19	TRBV27	few	.	TRBJ1-5	CASGAQGNRPPRGGQPQHF	TGTGCCAGCGGGGCCCAGGGGAACCGGCCTCCGAGGGGAGGGCAGCCCCAGCATTTT
12	TRBV19	.	TRBD1	TRBJ1-2	CASRSGGDGYTF	TGTGCCAGTAGGTCAGGGGGCGATGGCTACACCTTC
16	TRBV5-4	.	TRBD1	TRBJ2-2	CASSLGAGGLTGELFF	TGTGCCAGCAGCTTGGGGGCAGGGGGTTTAACCGGGGAGCTGTTTTTT
11	TRBV20-1	.	.	TRBJ1-1	CSAEPYAEAFF	TGCAGTGCTGAGCCTTACGCTGAAGCTTTCTTT
15	TRBV28	.	.	TRBJ1-3	CASIFSRHSGNTIYF	TGTGCCAGCATTTTTAGCCGCCACTCTGGAAACACCATATATTTT
11	TRBV21-1	.	.	TRBJ2-1	CASRGVDEQFF	TGTGCCAGCAGGGGAGTGGATGAGCAGTTCTTC
13	TRBV30	.	TRBD1	TRBJ1-2	CAWNWGQHYGYTF	TGTGCCTGGAACTGGGGACAGCACTATGGCTACACCTTC
12	TRBV4-1	.	.	TRBJ2-3	CASSQVSDTQYF	TGCGCCAGCAGCCAAGTCTCGGATACGCAGTATTTT
13	TRBV29-1	once	TRBD1	TRBJ1-4	CSVPDRGNEKLFF	TGCAGCGTTCCAGACAGGGGCAATGAAAAACTGTTTTTT
14	TRBV6-1	.	TRBD1	TRBJ1-6	CASSEGTGNSPLHF	TGTGCCAGCAGTGAAGGGACAGGGAATTCACCCCTCCACTTT
14	TRBV19	.	.	TRBJ2-1	CASSIRGTYNEQFF	TGTGCCAGTAGTATAAGGGGAACCTACAATGAGCAGTTCTTC
15	TRBV5-4	.	.	TRBJ2-1	CASSRTISSYNEQFF	TGTGCCAGCAGTCGGACTATAAGCTCCTACAATGAGCAGTTCTTC
15	TRBV4-1	many	.	TRBJ2-7	CASSQIASDSYEQYF	TGCGCCAGCAGCCAAATAGCGAGCGACTCCTACGAGCAGTACTTC